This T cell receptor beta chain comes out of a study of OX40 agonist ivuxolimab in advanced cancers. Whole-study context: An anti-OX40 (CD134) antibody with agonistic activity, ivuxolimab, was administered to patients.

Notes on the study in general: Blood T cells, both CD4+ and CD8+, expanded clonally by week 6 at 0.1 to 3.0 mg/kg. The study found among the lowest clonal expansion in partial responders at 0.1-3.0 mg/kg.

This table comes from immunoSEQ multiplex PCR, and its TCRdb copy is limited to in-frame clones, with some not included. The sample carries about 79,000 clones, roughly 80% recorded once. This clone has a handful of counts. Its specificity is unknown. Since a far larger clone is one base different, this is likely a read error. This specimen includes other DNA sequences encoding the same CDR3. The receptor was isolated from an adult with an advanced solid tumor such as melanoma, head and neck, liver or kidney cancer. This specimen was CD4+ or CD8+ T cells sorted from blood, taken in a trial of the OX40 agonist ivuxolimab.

CDR3: CASSQDWDSNQPQHF. The CDR3 nucleotides read TGTGCCAGCAGCCAAGATTGGGACAGCAATCAGCCCCAGCATTTT. This chain connects TRBV5-2 to TRBJ1-5. TRBV5-2 counts as a pseudogene. The CDR3 is 15 amino acids.